This TCR beta chain was recorded in a study of blood T cell repertoires in COVID-19. This table comes from immunoSEQ multiplex PCR, and its TCRdb copy is limited to in-frame clones, with some not included. The sample has about 260,000 clones, approximately 88% seen once. The Seattle site enrolled patients during active infection and followed them longitudinally. Germline values: CDR1 SGHTA, CDR2 FQGNSA. Trimming at V came to 5 bases and at J to 5 bases, leaving 11 bases not matched to a gene. The CDR3 sequence is 15 residues long. The specimen was peripheral blood. This TCR came from a woman in her 70s with COVID-19, enrolled during active disease. The rearrangement uses TRBV7-2 and TRBJ2-7; 8 bases line up with TRBD1. CDR3 DNA: TGTGCCAGCAGCCCAGGGGGCGCTTTAAGGAACGAGCAGTACTTC. Encoded protein: CASSPGGALRNEQYF. Combining the CDR3 with reference TRBV7-2 and TRBJ2-7 gives the whole variable domain GAGVSQSPSNKVTEKGKDVELRCDPISGHTALYWYRQSLGQGLEFLIYFQGNSAPDKSGLPSDRFSAERTGGSVSTLTIQRTQQEDSAVYLCASSPGGALRNEQYFGPGTRLTVT.